This TCR beta chain is from a study of monozygotic twins with inflammatory bowel disease. The authors isolated total RNA from whole blood without sorting T cells. The unique tags termed UMIs, each holding a 6-nucleotide sample barcode, were added by means of template switching. The study subjected TCRalpha and TCRbeta cDNA to two nested PCRs of approximately 17 and 9 cycles. Using the 5' RACE reads, TCRdb records one entry per CDR3 protein without DNA. The sample table includes over 350,000 distinct CDR3 sequences. Germline values: CDR1 SGHVS, CDR2 FNYEAQ. The CDR3 has 16 amino acids. This chain connects TRBV7-6 to TRBJ2-1; TCRdb returns TRBD2, unconfirmable since there is no DNA. This receptor was obtained from a human donor with ulcerative colitis or Crohn's disease, or a healthy co-twin of an affected twin (not recorded which). The sequenced sample consisted of blood. CDR3 amino acids: CASSLTSGLVYNEQFF.